What follows is one T cell receptor beta chain and its context. What it recognizes is unknown. Given a much more abundant clone one base away, this may be a read error. Together with a sample-barcoded 5' primer, a J-beta primer mix was included in a second PCR lasting roughly 6 to 12 cycles. TCRdb used MiXCR to reprocess the 5' RACE reads, holding one entry per CDR3 protein. This sample carries 630,000 or so distinct CDR3 sequences, about 30% of them seen once, and the ten largest clones take around 16%. Those donating, healthy Caucasian individuals from Russia, were aged roughly 6 to 90. Peripheral blood, about 9.3 milliliters per donor, was collected. The data are from a study of blood T cells in healthy people across ages. Whole-study findings and limits: Roughly linearly, TCR beta diversity per million T cells fell as age increased.

CDR1 is DFQATT and CDR2 is SNEGSKA in the germline V gene (reference sequence). This CDR3 comprises 11 residues. The sample taken for sequencing was blood. The sequence derives from a woman older than 75 in good health. This chain links TRBV20-1 with TRBJ1-1; no clear D. This chain's CDR3 is CRAGFSTEAFF. The CDR3 nucleotides read TGCAGGGCTGGATTCAGCACTGAAGCTTTCTTT.